A single sample is the source of the 18 T cell receptor beta chains below, sequenced in a study of CD8+ T cells in alopecia areata. Stated treatment: oral pan-JAK inhibitor, 5-10 mg twice daily. RNA was isolated and reverse transcribed to cDNA, the sequencing template. TCRdb keeps only in-frame clones here, not all; method: immunoSEQ multiplex PCR. This table holds hundreds of thousands of clones, more than 55% found once. The starting material was CD4+ T cells sorted from blood, obtained at week 44, from a patient treated with tofacitinib. These receptors were obtained from a human donor with alopecia areata.

This CDR3 reads CASSQEPASGGANIQYF. The CDR3 DNA follows: TGCGCCAGCAGCCAAGAGCCAGCTAGCGGGGGGGCGAACATTCAGTACTTC. This chain links TRBV4-3 with TRBJ2-4; 12 positions agree with TRBD2. The trim removed 0 bases at V and 7 bases at J, leaving 7 bases unmatched. From germline, CDR1 is LGHNA and CDR2 YSLEER. This CDR3 has 17 residues.

The gene calls are TRBV10-3 and TRBJ2-2; 7 bases agree with TRBD2. The germline CDR1 and CDR2 sequences are ENHRY and SYGVKD. J gave up 2 bases and V 6 bases, and 9 bases lay outside the gene matches. The CDR3 is 16 amino acids. The CDR3 nucleotides are TGTGCCATCAGCCGGACCGGGACTACCAACACCGGGGAGCTGTTTTTT. Residues: CAISRTGTTNTGELFF.

The chain recombines TRBV2 with TRBJ2-1; D is uncertain. The germline V and J ends were trimmed by 5 bases and 7 bases, with 6 bases remaining between them. The CDR3 is 11 residues long. Germline CDR1 SNHLY, CDR2 FYNNEI. The CDR3 DNA reads TGTGCCAGCAGTTCGGAAAATGAGCAGTTCTTC. It translates to CASSSENEQFF.

Turning to this clone: This CDR3 is also generated by other DNA sequences in the sample. The chain is built from TRBV20-1 and TRBJ2-5; D not resolved. CDR1 and CDR2 (germline): DFQATT, SNEGSKA (reference sequence). CDR3 length equals 10 residues. The V end was cut by 2 bases, the J end by 3 bases, with 1 base between. CDR3 in DNA: TGCAGTGCTAGAAAAGAGACCCAGTACTTC. This encodes CSARKETQYF.

This clone showed up just a few times. The chain joins TRBV14 to TRBJ2-3, with 9 bases matching TRBD1. The CDR3 loop spans 16 amino acids. V shed 1 base, J shed 5 bases, and the junction held 7 bases outside the gene matches. The germline CDR1 and CDR2 sequences are SGHDN and FVKESK. CDR3 residues: CASSQGPGQGGDTQYF. CDR3 DNA sequence: TGTGCCAGCAGCCAAGGGCCGGGACAGGGTGGAGATACGCAGTATTTT.

J is TRBJ2-5 and V is TRBV5-1; 11 bases are a match to TRBD2. Germline V gene lookup returns CDR1 SGHRS and CDR2 YFSETQ. Unmatched junction bases numbered 8, after V lost 0 bases and J lost 1 base. This CDR3 spans 18 amino acids. The CDR3 nucleotides read TGCGCCAGCAGCTTGGCGCCTAGCGGGGGGAACATCCAAGAGACCCAGTACTTC. It yields the protein CASSLAPSGGNIQETQYF.

The chain combines TRBV13 with TRBJ2-3; tentatively, D is TRBD2 (5 bases). The CDR3 consists of 16 residues. Trimming pared 1 base from V and 0 bases from J, leaving 11 bases between. CDR1 is PRHDT, CDR2 FYEKMQ, per germline (reference sequence). The CDR3 bases are TGTGCCAGCAGCTTAGTGGGAGTGTCTAGCACAGATACGCAGTATTTT. It specifies CASSLVGVSSTDTQYF.

This clone was counted a few times. This chain joins TRBV29-1 and TRBJ2-1; D unclear. The CDR3 spans 12 residues. Germline CDR1 reads SQVTM; CDR2 reads ANQGSEA. The V gene lost 6 bases and the J gene lost 10 bases, with 16 bases spanning the gap. The CDR3 nucleotides are TGCAGCGTACGGGCCGGACCGCACGAGCAGTTCTTC. Its translation: CSVRAGPHEQFF.

The J gene is TRBJ2-7, the V gene TRBV19, with TRBD1 matching 12 bases. The germline CDR1 and CDR2 sequences are LNHDA and SQIVND (reference sequence). V shed 5 bases, J shed 7 bases, and the junction held 3 bases outside the gene matches. The CDR3 totals 13 residues. This CDR3 is CASSGDRGLEQYF. The CDR3, as DNA: TGTGCCAGTAGTGGGGACAGGGGGCTGGAGCAGTACTTC.

This clone was recorded many times. The V and J genes are TRBV14 and TRBJ1-2; D gene uncertain. The germline gives CDR1 SGHDN, CDR2 FVKESK. The V end lost 2 bases, the J end lost 3 bases, and 7 bases lay between the germline ends. The CDR3 sequence is 13 residues long. This chain's CDR3 is CASSQLADYGYTF. The CDR3 bases are TGTGCCAGCAGCCAATTGGCAGACTATGGCTACACCTTC.

The genes are TRBV6-5 and TRBJ1-1; unclear D gene. Germline CDR1 MNHEY, CDR2 SVGAGI. The CDR3 is made up of 13 amino acids. Trimming left V 6 bases short and J 1 base short, with 9 bases between. This chain's CDR3 is CASSRRGNTEAFF. The CDR3 DNA follows: TGTGCCAGCAGCCGGCGCGGGAACACTGAAGCTTTCTTT.

The chain carries TRBV25-1 and TRBJ1-2; D gene unclear. Germline CDR1 is MGHDK and CDR2 is SYGVNS. V lost 3 bases to trimming and J lost 4 bases, with 9 bases between them. The CDR3 loop spans 13 amino acids. The CDR3 bases are TGTGCCAGCAGTGACGACGGATCCTATGGCTACACCTTC. It encodes CASSDDGSYGYTF.

The chain carries TRBV29-1 and TRBJ1-6; no definite D call. The CDR3 is 14 amino acids. In germline, CDR1 is SQVTM, CDR2 ANQGSEA. The V gene lost 5 bases and the J gene lost 5 bases, with 13 bases spanning the gap. CDR3 nucleotide sequence: TGCAGCGTTTCATTGGGAAATGATAATTCACCCCTCCACTTT. Protein: CSVSLGNDNSPLHF.

V is TRBV7-9 and J is TRBJ1-6; 9 bases map to TRBD1. The CDR3 length is 15 residues. Germline V gene lookup returns CDR1 SEHNR and CDR2 FQNEAQ (reference sequence). J lost 9 bases, V lost 1 base, and 4 bases had no gene match. The CDR3 DNA reads TGTGCCAGCAGCTTAGACAGGGGGCGCGGTTCACCCCTCCACTTT. This codes for CASSLDRGRGSPLHF.

The V gene is TRBV10-2, the J gene TRBJ2-7; D is perhaps TRBD1 or TRBD2 (5 bases each). The CDR3 totals 11 residues. V was cut by 4 bases and J by 5 bases, with 6 bases left in between. The germline CDR1 and CDR2 sequences are WSHSY and SAAADI. DNA for the CDR3: TGCGCCAGCAGTGGAGGGGACGAGCAGTACTTC. This translates into CASSGGDEQYF.

This clone was observed a single time. This chain connects TRBV29-1 to TRBJ2-2; D is unresolved. This CDR3 has 12 residues. Germline-derived CDR1 and CDR2 are SQVTM and ANQGSEA. Trimming took off 4 bases at V and 4 bases at J, with 7 bases between the two ends. The CDR3 spells CSVARLTGELFF. As DNA, the CDR3 is TGCAGCGTTGCGCGCCTCACCGGGGAGCTGTTTTTT.

CDR3 protein: CASSLAGTTDTQYF. The CDR3 region has the DNA TGTGCCAGCAGCTTAGCGGGGACCACAGATACGCAGTATTTT. The chain has TRBV7-6 and TRBJ2-3; D possibly matches TRBD1 or TRBD2 (5 bases each). The length of the CDR3 is 14 residues. Trimming cost V 0 bases and J 2 bases, with 6 bases left between them. Germline V lookup: CDR1 SGHVS, CDR2 FNYEAQ.

In DNA form, the CDR3 reads TGCAGCGTGAAGCCCGGGAACAATCAGCCCCAGCATTTT. Translation: CSVKPGNNQPQHF. This rearrangement joins TRBV29-1 to TRBJ1-5, with D hard to call. The germline CDR1 and CDR2 sequences are SQVTM and ANQGSEA. With 6 bases removed from V and 3 bases from J, the gap between germline ends came to 12 bases. This CDR3 spans 13 amino acids.